One and the same sample provided the 27 T cell receptor beta chains below, sequenced in a study of human T cells and chemical hapten exposure. The time point here: pre-sensitization, week 0. Indicated treatment: therapeutic diphenylcyclopropenone sensitization with weekly scalp DPC. TCRdb ran MiXCR on the RACE reads and lists one entry per CDR3 protein. The repertoire holds roughly 64,000 distinct CDR3 sequences, with approximately 10% as singletons. Sequences were derived from whole blood, sampled in connection with sensitization to the hapten diphenylcyclopropenone (DPC). The receptors shown here come from a woman in her thirties or forties with alopecia areata. Some clones in this sample may be carry-over from other donors' samples.

The J gene is TRBJ2-1, the V gene TRBV20-1; TRBD1 might be the D (6 bases). The CDR3 has 13 residues. Trimming pared 6 bases from V and 0 bases from J, leaving 9 bases between. CDR1 is DFQATT and CDR2 is SNEGSKA in the germline V gene (reference sequence). The CDR3: CSAPGDSYNEQFF. In nucleotides, the CDR3 is TGCAGTGCCCCAGGGGACTCCTACAATGAGCAGTTCTTC.

The table lists this clonotype with a few counts. J is TRBJ1-5 and V is TRBV6-1; 7 bases are a match to TRBD1. The CDR3 has 13 residues. V lost 5 bases to trimming and J lost 4 bases; unmatched junction nucleotides: 2. Germline V lookup: CDR1 MNHNS, CDR2 SASEGT. The CDR3 region has the DNA TGTGCCAGCAGTATACAGGGGAATCAGCCCCAGCATTTT. It encodes CASSIQGNQPQHF.

The chain couples TRBV18 to TRBJ1-2, with 7 bases matching TRBD1. With 6 bases clipped from V and 0 bases from J, the junction kept 10 bases outside the gene matches. Germline CDR1 reads KGHSH; CDR2 reads LQKENI. The CDR3 has 16 residues. This chain's CDR3 is CASSQSQGDSNYGYTF. As DNA, the CDR3 is TGTGCCAGCTCCCAATCTCAGGGGGACTCTAACTATGGCTACACCTTC.

The table lists this clonotype with many counts. J is TRBJ1-4 and V is TRBV12-3 or TRBV12-4; D ambiguous. V was pared by 3 bases and J by 5 bases, with 7 bases between. This CDR3 comprises 13 residues. The CDR3 is CASSFGFNEKLFF. The CDR3 nucleotides are TGTGCCAGCAGTTTTGGGTTCAATGAAAAACTGTTTTTT.

This clonotype was counted many times. The gene calls are TRBV7-2 and TRBJ2-7, with 7 bases aligning to TRBD2. Germline loops: CDR1 SGHTA, CDR2 FQGNSA. V shed 4 bases and J 6 bases; nucleotides not matched to a gene: 9. The CDR3 consists of 14 residues. The chain's CDR3 is CASSSREPLGEQYF. CDR3 nucleotides: TGTGCCAGCAGCTCGCGGGAGCCGTTAGGCGAGCAGTACTTC.

This clonotype was seen at least ten times. The chain is built from TRBV27 and TRBJ1-1; 7 bases are a match to TRBD1. This CDR3 has 15 amino acids. CDR1 is MNHEY and CDR2 is SMNVEV in the germline V gene (reference sequence). Trimming took 5 bases from V and 2 from J; bases not matched to a gene: 8. The CDR3 nucleotides are TGTGCCAGCAGTGAGTCGGGACAGCCAAACACTGAAGCTTTCTTT. Amino acid sequence: CASSESGQPNTEAFF.

This clonotype was counted between two and nine times. CDR3 in amino acids: CASSQTGATEAFF. Written as DNA, the CDR3 is TGTGCCAGCTCTCAAACAGGGGCCACTGAAGCTTTCTTT. V gene TRBV18 combines with J gene TRBJ1-1; 7 bases align to TRBD1. In germline, CDR1 is KGHSH, CDR2 LQKENI. The CDR3 totals 13 residues. Trimming took 6 bases from V and 4 from J; bases not matched to a gene: 5. The whole variable domain, filled in from reference TRBV18 and TRBJ1-1, reads NAGVMQNPRHLVRRRGQEARLRCSPMKGHSHVYWYRQLPEEGLKFMVYLQKENIIDESGMPKERFSAEFPKEGPSILRIQQVVRGDSAAYFCASSQTGATEAFFGQGTRLTVV.

In this sample, this clonotype turned up a few times. The genes are TRBV9 and TRBJ1-4, with TRBD1 identical over 9 bases. Germline CDR1 reads SGDLS; CDR2 reads YYNGEE. The V gene end was trimmed by 3 bases and the J gene end by 7 bases; junction bases not matched to a gene: 4. The CDR3 length is 14 residues. The CDR3 sequence: CASSAQGAVEKLFF. In DNA form, the CDR3 reads TGTGCCAGCAGCGCACAGGGGGCGGTTGAAAAACTGTTTTTT.

The chain employs TRBV11-2 and TRBJ2-5, with D maybe TRBD1 (5 bases). Trimming left V 4 bases short and J 5 bases short, with 14 bases between. The CDR3 extends over 14 amino acids. The germline gives CDR1 SGHAT, CDR2 FQNNGV. DNA of the CDR3: TGTGCCAGCAGCTCTGGGGCCCACCGGGAGACCCAGTACTTC. It specifies CASSSGAHRETQYF.

The chain carries TRBV5-6 and TRBJ1-6; D ambiguous. The germline CDR1 and CDR2 sequences are SGHDT and YYEEEE. The CDR3 length is 14 residues. The V and J ends lost 1 base and 4 bases respectively, with 6 bases between them. The CDR3 region has the DNA TGTGCCAGCAGCTTGAGGCGTTATAATTCACCCCTCCACTTT. Translation: CASSLRRYNSPLHF. The variable domain in full, completed from reference TRBV5-6 and TRBJ1-6, reads DAGVTQSPTHLIKTRGQQVTLRCSPKSGHDTVSWYQQALGQGPQFIFQYYEEEERQRGNFPDRFSGHQFPNYSSELNVNALLLGDSALYLCASSLRRYNSPLHFGNGTRLTVT.

This clonotype was picked up many times. The V gene is TRBV10-3, the J gene TRBJ2-1; D is uncertain. The CDR3 length is 13 residues. Between the trimmed V and J ends, which lost 0 bases and 7 bases, there was a span of 7 bases. The germline V gene has CDR1 ENHRY and CDR2 SYGVKD. CDR3 loop: CAISESSGNEQFF. The CDR3 DNA sequence: TGTGCCATCAGTGAGTCTTCGGGTAATGAGCAGTTCTTC.

The table lists this clonotype with a few counts. V gene TRBV6-5 combines with J gene TRBJ2-5; 8 nucleotides match TRBD1. The germline V gene encodes CDR1 MNHEY and CDR2 SVGAGI. J lost 4 bases, V lost 4 bases, and 8 bases had no gene match. The CDR3 is made up of 15 amino acids. Written as DNA, the CDR3 is TGTGCCAGCAGTTTCAATGACAGGGGTGGAGAGACCCAGTACTTC. It codes for CASSFNDRGGETQYF.

The rearrangement joins TRBV29-1 to TRBJ2-2; D is uncertain. Trimming shortened V by 2 bases and J by 2 bases, and 9 bases separated the two germline ends. Germline-derived CDR1 and CDR2 are SQVTM and ANQGSEA. The CDR3 extends over 14 amino acids. The DNA for the CDR3 is TGCAGCGTTGAAAACCTCCCAAACACCGGGGAGCTGTTTTTT. This sequence encodes CSVENLPNTGELFF.

This clonotype appeared many times. This chain joins TRBV11-2 and TRBJ1-2; TRBD1 is a possible D gene (5 bases). Between the trimmed V and J ends, which lost 4 bases and 4 bases, there was a span of 10 bases. Germline CDR1 and CDR2: SGHAT and FQNNGV. This CDR3 has 13 amino acids. For the CDR3, the DNA is TGTGCCAGCAGCTCCGGGACGTTCTATGGCTACACCTTC. It codes for CASSSGTFYGYTF. The full variable domain, in which reference TRBV11-2 and TRBJ1-2 provide the parts outside the CDR3, is EAGVAQSPRYKIIEKRQSVAFWCNPISGHATLYWYQQILGQGPKLLIQFQNNGVVDDSQLPKDRFSAERLKGVDSTLKIQPAKLEDSAVYLCASSSGTFYGYTFGSGTRLTVV.

The chain recombines TRBV11-2 with TRBJ2-2; 7 positions match TRBD2. The CDR3 sequence is 15 residues long. J lost 6 bases, V lost 2 bases, and 6 bases had no gene match. Germline loops: CDR1 SGHAT, CDR2 FQNNGV. The CDR3 sequence: CASSLRREGPGELFF. The CDR3 DNA is TGTGCCAGCAGCTTAAGAAGGGAGGGGCCCGGGGAGCTGTTTTTT.

This clonotype was counted at least ten times. The rearrangement uses TRBV25-1 and TRBJ1-2; D is unclear. The V end lost 4 bases, the J end lost 5 bases, and 11 bases lay between the germline ends. Germline CDR1 MGHDK, CDR2 SYGVNS. The CDR3 covers 13 residues. The CDR3 is CASSATIGYGYTF. The CDR3 bases are TGTGCCAGCAGTGCTACTATCGGATATGGCTACACCTTC.

This clonotype was counted only a few times. The rearrangement uses TRBV6-2 or TRBV6-3 and TRBJ1-1; D is uncertain. Germline V CDR1 and CDR2: MNHEY, SVGEGT. This CDR3 comprises 15 residues. The V end lost 6 bases, the J end lost 4 bases, and 18 bases lay between the germline ends. DNA of the CDR3: TGTGCCAGCAGCAGAATTTCAGTGGCCGGCACTGAAGCTTTCTTT. Protein sequence: CASSRISVAGTEAFF.

The rearrangement links TRBV15 to TRBJ2-5, with TRBD1 as a possible D gene (5 bases). This CDR3 is built from 16 residues. Germline CDR1 LNHNV, CDR2 YYDKDF (reference sequence). V was shortened by 3 bases and J by 7 bases, with 21 bases between the two germline ends. In DNA form, the CDR3 reads TGTGCCACCAGCAGGGCCGCTTTGGGGCGAGAGGCGACCCAGTACTTC. Encoded protein: CATSRAALGREATQYF.

This clonotype was counted ten times or more. The chain joins TRBV5-6 to TRBJ1-1; TRBD1 agrees at 8 bases. The CDR3 length is 14 residues. Germline CDR1 reads SGHDT; CDR2 reads YYEEEE. V trimming: 2 bases; J trimming: 1 base; junction bases outside the gene matches: 1. The CDR3 loop is CASSFGQGNTEAFF. The CDR3 DNA reads as TGTGCCAGCAGCTTCGGACAGGGGAACACTGAAGCTTTCTTT.

This clonotype was seen just once. The CDR3 loop reads CASRPVMNTEAFF. CDR3 DNA: TGCGCCAGCAGGCCTGTCATGAACACTGAAGCTTTCTTT. The V call is TRBV5-1, the J call TRBJ1-1; no firm D call. CDR1 SGHRS and CDR2 YFSETQ come from the germline V gene. V dropped 5 bases and J dropped 0 bases, with 8 bases sitting between them. This CDR3 comprises 13 residues.

In DNA, the CDR3 is TGTGCCAGCAGCTTAATCGGGTCACCCCTCCACTTT. Translating it yields CASSLIGSPLHF. J is TRBJ1-6 and V is TRBV7-9; D remains ambiguous. Trimming left V 2 bases short and J 10 bases short, with 6 bases between. The CDR3 covers 12 residues. CDR1 and CDR2 (germline): SEHNR, FQNEAQ (reference sequence). The complete variable domain, with remaining parts taken from reference TRBV7-9 and TRBJ1-6, reads DTGVSQNPRHKITKRGQNVTFRCDPISEHNRLYWYRQTLGQGPEFLTYFQNEAQLEKSRLLSDRFSAERPKGSFSTLEIQRTEQGDSAMYLCASSLIGSPLHFGNGTRLTVT.

This clonotype came up many times. The chain has TRBV5-4 and TRBJ2-7; D not resolved. Germline CDR1 reads SGHNT; CDR2 reads YYREEE (reference sequence). V was pared by 3 bases and J by 2 bases, with 12 bases between. The CDR3 is 14 residues long. The CDR3 DNA is TGTGCCAGCAGCTCTGGACCTAACGCCTACGAGCAGTACTTC. This translates into CASSSGPNAYEQYF. The variable domain in full, with the rest retrieved from reference TRBV5-4 and TRBJ2-7, is ETGVTQSPTHLIKTRGQQVTLRCSSQSGHNTVSWYQQALGQGPQFIFQYYREEENGRGNFPPRFSGLQFPNYSSELNVNALELDDSALYLCASSSGPNAYEQYFGPGTRLTVT.

The chain employs TRBV7-3 and TRBJ2-4, with TRBD1 identical over 8 bases. The CDR3 is made up of 13 amino acids. Germline loops: CDR1 SGHTA, CDR2 FQGTGA. After removal of 4 bases from V and 8 bases from J, the junction contained 4 bases not matched to a gene. The CDR3 DNA is TGTGCCAGCAGCTCACAGACAGGGGACATTCAGTACTTC. This translates into CASSSQTGDIQYF. Variable domain in full (rest from reference TRBV7-3 and TRBJ2-4): GAGVSQTPSNKVTEKGKYVELRCDPISGHTALYWYRQSLGQGPEFLIYFQGTGAADDSGLPNDRFFAVRPEGSVSTLKIQRTERGDSAVYLCASSSQTGDIQYFGAGTRLSVL.

V and J are TRBV28 and TRBJ2-7, with 12 bases that match TRBD1. The J segment lost 5 bases and the V segment lost 6 bases, leaving 20 bases of the junction unmatched. Germline V lookup: CDR1 MDHEN, CDR2 SYDVKM. CDR3 length: 19 residues. CDR3 DNA sequence: TGTGCCAGCAGCACTTTCGGCCTCCCCCCGGGACAGGGGGCAAACGAGCAGTACTTC. Residues: CASSTFGLPPGQGANEQYF.

This clonotype has at least ten counts. The chain recombines TRBV6-1 with TRBJ1-5; D remains ambiguous. Germline CDR1 and CDR2: MNHNS and SASEGT. V lost 4 bases to trimming and J lost 4 bases, with 5 bases between them. This CDR3 is built from 12 residues. This CDR3 reads CASSASNQPQHF. For the CDR3, the DNA is TGTGCCAGCAGTGCGAGTAATCAGCCCCAGCATTTT.

This chain uses TRBV7-9 with TRBJ2-1, with TRBD1 matching over 12 bases. The CDR3 consists of 16 residues. Germline CDR1 SEHNR, CDR2 FQNEAQ (reference sequence). V lost 0 bases, J lost 9 bases, and 6 bases stayed unmatched. The CDR3 DNA follows: TGTGCCAGCAGCTTAGCATGGGGACAGGGGGCCCCTGAGCAGTTCTTC. Translating gives CASSLAWGQGAPEQFF.

V usage is TRBV12-3 or TRBV12-4 and J usage is TRBJ1-5; maybe TRBD1 (5 bases). There are 14 residues in the CDR3. V shed 8 bases and J shed 0 bases, with 11 bases lying between them. CDR3 region: CASGDGTSNQPQHF. In DNA, the CDR3 is TGTGCCAGCGGGGACGGGACTAGCAATCAGCCCCAGCATTTT.